What follows are 18 T cell receptor beta chains derived from one specimen sequenced in a study of blood T cell repertoires in COVID-19. The table came from immunoSEQ multiplex PCR; TCRdb's copy has only in-frame clones and leaves some out. The sample records fewer than 200,000 clones, 70% to 85% being singletons. The specimen sequenced was PBMCs or T cells enriched from blood (not recorded which). The receptors shown here come from a woman in her sixties or seventies in a cohort exposed to, infected with or recovered from COVID-19 (not recorded which).

This chain links TRBV5-1 with TRBJ1-2; 10 bases line up with TRBD1. The CDR3 totals 15 residues. From germline, CDR1 is SGHRS and CDR2 YFSETQ. The V gene end was trimmed by 5 bases and the J gene end by 6 bases; junction bases not matched to a gene: 10. In nucleotides, the CDR3 is TGCGCCAGCAGTGATCCGGGACAGGGGACTGATGGCTACACCTTC. It is translated as CASSDPGQGTDGYTF.

The rearrangement joins TRBV18 to TRBJ1-5, with D possibly being TRBD1 (5 bases). CDR3 length: 14 amino acids. V was clipped by 4 bases and J by 7 bases, with 14 bases between them. The germline CDR1 and CDR2 sequences are KGHSH and LQKENI. The CDR3 protein is CASSQGASGQPQHF. Here the CDR3 DNA reads TGTGCCAGCTCACAAGGGGCGAGTGGGCAGCCCCAGCATTTT.

The chain has TRBV7-8 and TRBJ2-5; 7 bases match TRBD1. V shed 1 base and J 6 bases; nucleotides not matched to a gene: 2. The CDR3 is 13 amino acids. Per germline, CDR1 SGHVS and CDR2 FQNEAQ. The CDR3 nucleotides read TGTGCCAGCAGCTTAGACAGGGGAAAGACCCAGTACTTC. Its protein is CASSLDRGKTQYF. Full variable domain (remainder filled in from reference TRBV7-8 and TRBJ2-5): GAGVSQSPRYKVAKRGQDVALRCDPISGHVSLFWYQQALGQGPEFLTYFQNEAQLDKSGLPSDRFFAERPEGSVSTLKIQRTQQEDSAVYLCASSLDRGKTQYFGPGTRLLVL.

The rearrangement joins TRBV18 to TRBJ2-5; D is possibly TRBD1 (6 bases). Germline CDR1 is KGHSH and CDR2 is LQKENI. The CDR3 runs 13 residues. The ends were cut back, 3 bases at V and 3 bases at J, with 8 bases in the middle. CDR3 protein: CASSPGQKETQYF. Written as DNA, the CDR3 is TGTGCCAGCTCACCCGGACAGAAAGAGACCCAGTACTTC.

This chain uses TRBV19 with TRBJ2-3, with 9 bases fitting TRBD2. CDR1 LNHDA and CDR2 SQIVND come from the germline V gene (reference sequence). V shed 4 bases and J 7 bases; nucleotides not matched to a gene: 6. The CDR3 extends over 14 amino acids. CDR3: CASSRLAELNTQYF. CDR3 DNA: TGTGCCAGTAGTAGACTAGCGGAGCTCAATACGCAGTATTTT.

This clone was recorded once. The chain recombines TRBV28 with TRBJ1-2; D perhaps matches TRBD1 (6 bases). This CDR3 contains 14 residues. The V end lost 3 bases, the J end lost 3 bases, and 11 bases lay between the germline ends. CDR1 is MDHEN, CDR2 SYDVKM, per germline. CDR3 bases: TGTGCCAGCAGTTTCGGCCAGGGGCACTATGGCTACACCTTC. This gives the protein CASSFGQGHYGYTF.

On this clone itself: The junction departs from the called germline gene at one end, perhaps through a read error. J is TRBJ1-6 and V is TRBV12-3 or TRBV12-4, with TRBD1 as a possible D gene (6 bases). This CDR3 comprises 12 residues. In nucleotides, the CDR3 is TGTGCCAGCAGGGTCGGGTTGGGACATGCGCTCTTT. Residues: CASRVGLGHALF.

This clone was recorded once. The V call is TRBV6-5, the J call TRBJ2-3; 7 bases match TRBD1. The V and J ends lost 5 bases and 2 bases, in that order; junction bases with no gene match: 7. CDR3 length: 15 residues. CDR1 MNHEY and CDR2 SVGAGI come from the germline V gene. The CDR3: CASSTGEGSTDTQYF. The CDR3 DNA is TGTGCCAGCAGTACAGGGGAAGGCTCCACAGATACGCAGTATTTT.

This sequence joins TRBV11-2 and TRBJ1-2; tentative D call: TRBD1 (5 bases). The germline V gene encodes CDR1 SGHAT and CDR2 FQNNGV. The CDR3 is made up of 12 amino acids. Trimming cost V 3 bases and J 7 bases, with 9 bases left between them. The CDR3 DNA is TGTGCCAGCAGCTTGACGGGGGTTGGCTACACCTTC. Encoded protein: CASSLTGVGYTF.

The chain uses TRBV28 and TRBJ2-7; 7 bases align to TRBD1. This CDR3 is 14 amino acids long. J gave up 3 bases and V 5 bases, and 7 bases lay outside the gene matches. Germline assignment: CDR1 MDHEN and CDR2 SYDVKM. Written as DNA, the CDR3 is TGTGCCAGCAGTCCAGCCACAGGGGTCTACGAGCAGTACTTC. Translated, it gives CASSPATGVYEQYF. Together with reference TRBV28 and TRBJ2-7, the CDR3 gives the full variable domain: DVKVTQSSRYLVKRTGEKVFLECVQDMDHENMFWYRQDPGLGLRLIYFSYDVKMKEKGDIPEGYSVSREKKERFSLILESASTNQTSMYLCASSPATGVYEQYFGPGTRLTVT.

The chain carries TRBV10-3 and TRBJ1-1, with 7 nucleotides matching TRBD1. The trim removed 5 bases at V and 7 bases at J, leaving 7 bases unmatched. The CDR3 totals 13 residues. The germline CDR1 and CDR2 sequences are ENHRY and SYGVKD. CDR3: CAISPDRDREAFF. Here the CDR3 DNA reads TGTGCCATCAGTCCAGACAGGGACCGTGAAGCTTTCTTT.

This chain joins TRBV7-9 and TRBJ2-7; 11 bases align to TRBD2. V trimming: 5 bases; J trimming: 2 bases; junction bases outside the gene matches: 11. In germline, CDR1 is SEHNR, CDR2 FQNEAQ (reference sequence). The CDR3 spans 17 residues. The CDR3 is CASSPRLAGLHPYEQYF. The CDR3, as DNA: TGTGCCAGCAGCCCACGACTAGCGGGACTTCATCCCTACGAGCAGTACTTC.

The chain has TRBV25-1 and TRBJ2-7; TRBD2 agrees at 7 bases. With 1 base clipped from V and 6 bases from J, the junction kept 6 bases outside the gene matches. Germline loops: CDR1 MGHDK, CDR2 SYGVNS. This CDR3 has 14 residues. The DNA for the CDR3 is TGTGCCAGCAGTGAATGGGAGGGGCTTGGCGAGCAGTACTTC. It yields the protein CASSEWEGLGEQYF.

The V call is TRBV19, the J call TRBJ1-2, with D unresolved. The germline gives CDR1 LNHDA, CDR2 SQIVND (reference sequence). V was pared by 5 bases and J by 7 bases, with 14 bases between. There are 13 residues in the CDR3. The DNA of the CDR3 is TGTGCCAGTAGTGTCGACCCCGAGGGTGGCTACACCTTC. Its protein is CASSVDPEGGYTF.

The rearrangement links TRBV11-2 to TRBJ1-4, with TRBD1 as a possible D gene (5 bases). This CDR3 is 14 amino acids long. Per germline, CDR1 SGHAT and CDR2 FQNNGV. Trimming took off 0 bases at V and 9 bases at J, with 11 bases between the two ends. The CDR3 bases are TGTGCCAGCAGCTTAGAAGGGGCGCGTCAAAAACTGTTTTTT. It codes for CASSLEGARQKLFF. Drawing the rest from reference TRBV11-2 and TRBJ1-4, the complete variable domain is EAGVAQSPRYKIIEKRQSVAFWCNPISGHATLYWYQQILGQGPKLLIQFQNNGVVDDSQLPKDRFSAERLKGVDSTLKIQPAKLEDSAVYLCASSLEGARQKLFFGSGTQLSVL.

The chain uses TRBV2 and TRBJ2-3, with 8 bases fitting TRBD1. V shed 3 bases and J 7 bases; nucleotides not matched to a gene: 18. The CDR3 extends over 18 amino acids. The germline V gene has CDR1 SNHLY and CDR2 FYNNEI. CDR3 amino acids: CASSDASWAGGSSNTQYF. Written as DNA, the CDR3 is TGTGCCAGCAGTGACGCCTCCTGGGCAGGGGGCTCCTCTAATACGCAGTATTTT.

This rearrangement joins TRBV7-8 to TRBJ1-6; possibly TRBD1 for D (6 bases). The ends were cut back, 5 bases at V and 6 bases at J, with 14 bases in the middle. The germline CDR1 and CDR2 sequences are SGHVS and FQNEAQ. CDR3 size: 15 residues. This chain's CDR3 is CASSDPGEGNSPLHF. CDR3 DNA sequence: TGTGCCAGCAGCGACCCAGGGGAGGGTAATTCACCCCTCCACTTT. The entire variable domain, with the rest obtained from reference TRBV7-8 and TRBJ1-6, is as follows: GAGVSQSPRYKVAKRGQDVALRCDPISGHVSLFWYQQALGQGPEFLTYFQNEAQLDKSGLPSDRFFAERPEGSVSTLKIQRTQQEDSAVYLCASSDPGEGNSPLHFGNGTRLTVT.

V usage is TRBV9 and J usage is TRBJ1-2; perhaps TRBD1 as D (5 bases). Trimming removed 3 bases from V and 2 bases from J, with 14 bases in between. The germline V gene has CDR1 SGDLS and CDR2 YYNGEE. The CDR3 is 15 amino acids. The CDR3 here is CASSAYGRDNYGYTF. In nucleotides, the CDR3 is TGTGCCAGCAGCGCTTACGGGCGGGACAACTATGGCTACACCTTC.